The 2 T cell receptor beta chains below come from one sample, sequenced in a study of monozygotic twins with inflammatory bowel disease (dated by TCRdb to between 2018 and 2021). The method was 5' RACE. TCRdb names Illumina HiSeq 2500 as the instrument used. Reads reprocessed by TCRdb are summarized as one entry per CDR3 protein sequence, and DNA is absent. This sample's records show 330,000 or so distinct CDR3 sequences. Approximately 2% of the sample is in the top ten clones. The sample was blood. The receptors stem from a human donor with ulcerative colitis or Crohn's disease, or a healthy co-twin of an affected twin (not recorded which).

The chain is built from TRBV3-1 and TRBJ2-1; checking the TCRdb D call of TRBD1 is not possible without DNA. Germline CDR1 reads LGHDT; CDR2 reads YNNKEL (reference sequence). The CDR3 covers 15 residues. The CDR3 loop is CASSQDWTRAAEQFF.

The chain combines TRBV6-6 with TRBJ2-7. The CDR3 consists of 12 residues. CDR1 and CDR2 (germline): MNHNY, SVGAGI (reference sequence). The CDR3 region is CASAADSYEQYF.